The source of this TCR beta chain is a study of blood T cell repertoires in COVID-19. Overall study context: Acute and convalescent COVID-19 specimens originated in the United States, Italy and Spain. From T cells, B-cell-depleted T cells, or PBMCs came the material, which was cDNA or gDNA.

Original processing methods: Reference gene primer amplification yielded estimated nucleated cell counts. Sequencing used immunoSEQ multiplex PCR; TCRdb keeps in-frame clones, though not all of them. V, J and clone size are those of that table, while D and trimming were read from the DNA. The sample comprises more than 95,000 clones, 85% of which are singletons, and around 27% rests with the top ten. The CDR3 sequence is 15 residues long. Germline trimming cut 6 bases from V and 5 bases from J; bases unmatched to any gene: 10. The germline V gene has CDR1 MNHNS and CDR2 SASEGT. Material for sequencing was peripheral blood. This sequence originates from a woman over 75 with acute or convalescent COVID-19. V is TRBV6-1 and J is TRBJ1-1, with 9 bases lining up with TRBD1. The CDR3 nucleotides read TGTGCCAGCAGGGGGAGGACAGGGGTTAGGACTGAAGCTTTCTTT. It translates to CASRGRTGVRTEAFF.